These 2 T cell receptor delta chains originate from one sample sequenced in a study of γδ T cells in repeated Plasmodium falciparum infection. TCRdb redid clone calling on the multiplex PCR reads using CATT. Among tens of thousands of delta-chain clones listed, under 1.5% were seen once. Gammadelta T cells were flow-sorted from PBMC into Vgamma9/Vdelta2+ and Vdelta2-negative populations for bulk analysis. Sequences were obtained from gamma-delta T cells from blood. The receptors were sampled from a pool of human donors (malaria-infected and uninfected, not separated).

This clone occurred a few times. Only one base separates this from a far larger clonotype, so it likely reflects a read error. This sample also contains other DNA sequences that code for the same CDR3. V and J are TRDV1 and TRDJ1; 9 bases line up with TRDD3. Matching the DNA to germline supplied the J gene, which TCRdb does not give. The CDR3 extends over 21 amino acids. Germline values: CDR1 TSWWSYY, CDR2 QGS. CDR3 protein: CALGENEGPLGETLYTDKLIF. DNA for the CDR3: TGTGCTCTCGGGGAAAACGAGGGCCCACTGGGGGAAACCCTCTACACCGATAAACTCATCTTT.

About this clone: This DNA's translation and the protein TCRdb lists, from a much larger clone, do not match at residue 9, likely due to a read error; the protein shown is translated from the DNA. The V and J genes are TRDV2 and TRDJ1, with D tentatively TRDD3 (6 bases). Assignment of the J gene here rests on matching the DNA to germline, because TCRdb gives none. The CDR3 loop spans 17 amino acids. The V and J ends lost 0 bases and 0 bases respectively, with 16 bases between them. The germline V gene has CDR1 GEAIGNYY and CDR2 EKD. CDR3 loop: CACDTGGPRGYTDKLIF. The CDR3 nucleotides are TGTGCCTGTGACACCGGAGGTCCTAGGGGATACACCGATAAACTCATCTTT.